This TCR beta chain was identified during a study of T cells in localized non-small cell lung cancer (TCRdb year 2020). Regarding the complete study: T cell repertoires of 200 to 250 early-stage NSCLC patients were analyzed, with tumors being compared against uninvolved tumor-adjacent lungs. The cohort consisted of roughly 240 treatment-naive NSCLC patients whose localized lung tumors had been resected. A mean age of around 66 years was recorded for the NSCLC patients, of whom roughly 130 were male and 100 to 110 were female. The research as a whole found: Uninvolved tumor-adjacent lung showed the highest T cell clonality, higher than tumor, which suggests more focused antigenic responses in the adjacent lung. Longer overall survival was associated with higher blood T cell density, whereas shorter survival was associated with higher adjacent-lung clonality. A median of about 53 of the top 100 tumor clones were detected in paired uninvolved adjacent lung, and 25 to 35 of these tumor clones were also found among the top 100 clones of the paired uninvolved adjacent lung. Because multi-region sequencing of the tumors was not done, intratumor heterogeneity could not be ruled out. Because the study design was exploratory, TCR variables were selected using unadjusted p-values without false-discovery rate correction.

At diagnosis, peripheral blood, uninvolved tumor-adjacent lung and tumor were collected and stored as a combination of fresh-frozen and FFPE material. For TCR repertoire profiling, blood samples were analyzed as peripheral blood mononuclear cells. The immunoSEQ Assay was used to sequence TCR beta CDR3 regions from DNA. The authors' analysis ran thus. T cell density was computed as TCR beta template counts normalized to usable DNA estimated by amplifying housekeeping genes. Richness was estimated with the preseqR package, extrapolating to 400,000 templates for PBMC samples and 120,000 templates for tissue samples. Clonality was defined by subtracting Pielou's evenness from one. Tissue-enriched TCRs were identified by differential abundance testing using productive amino-acid clonotypes, minimum total count 5 and alpha 0.1. The Jaccard Index and the Morisita Overlap Index were used to measure repertoire overlap between compartments. GLIPH grouped TCR beta CDR3s together with public tetramer-defined viral CDR3s, and a viral motif had to include at least three viral sequences and also show V-gene enrichment. TCRdb carries this immuneACCESS record with in-frame sequences only. Its versions omit some clonotypes, under half of them owing to an unresolved V gene in the studies checked, with the rest unexplained. The V and J calls and clone size were taken over from that table, and D and trimming were inferred from the DNA. Counted in this sample were about 70,000 clones; roughly nine tenths of them appeared once. In total, the top ten clones hold 20% to 25% of the sample.

V trim: 3 bases; J trim: 6 bases; unmatched bases: 11. CDR3 length: 15 amino acids, cysteine to phenylalanine. Just CDR3 DNA is preserved here, 45 bases in frame from base 1. CDR1 and CDR2 are drawn from the germline V gene: SGHTA, FQGNSA. Details on this clone: The clone's antigen remains unknown. Qualities for individual bases were not recorded, and no much larger clone is one base off.

This receptor was obtained from a male donor aged 60 or older with stage III squamous cell lung carcinoma. Sequences were derived from peripheral blood, sampled before any cancer treatment. The chain links TRBV7-2 with TRBJ2-7; TRBD2 fits 7 bases in the junction. CDR3 loop: CASSLVLAGALEQYF. The DNA sequence is TGTGCCAGCAGCTTGGTTCTGGCGGGAGCCCTCGAGCAGTACTTC.